A single sample is the source of the 15 T cell receptor beta chains below, sequenced in a study of cytomegalovirus exposure and HLA in healthy donors. Primers included in the PCR were 60 Vbeta and 13 Jbeta primers. Method: immunoSEQ multiplex PCR; TCRdb's copy keeps in-frame clones and lacks some. This table holds 70,000 to 95,000 clones, around 74% found once. Sequencing used PBMCs. All receptors derive from a man aged 30 to 45 in good health and CMV-seropositive.

The CDR3 sequence is CSVNLFSGGSSYNEQFF. The CDR3 nucleotides read TGCAGCGTTAATCTCTTTAGCGGGGGAAGCTCCTACAATGAGCAGTTCTTC. The chain recombines TRBV29-1 with TRBJ2-1, with TRBD2 matching over 9 bases. Germline lookup yields CDR1 SQVTM and CDR2 ANQGSEA. V lost 5 bases, J lost 0 bases, and 11 bases stayed unmatched. The CDR3 extends over 17 amino acids.

There are many counts of this clone. V usage is TRBV5-8 and J usage is TRBJ1-4; perhaps TRBD1 as D (6 bases). In germline, CDR1 is SGHTS, CDR2 YDEGEE. V lost 2 bases and J 0 bases, leaving 14 bases between the germline ends. The CDR3 is made up of 17 amino acids. The CDR3 loop reads CASSFHRAVSTNEKLFF. The CDR3, as DNA: TGTGCCAGCAGCTTTCACAGGGCGGTATCAACTAATGAAAAACTGTTTTTT.

The chain couples TRBV7-9 to TRBJ2-5, with D unclear. Trimming took 4 bases from V and 1 from J, leaving 16 bases between them. This CDR3 contains 16 residues. Germline CDR1 and CDR2: SEHNR and FQNEAQ (reference sequence). The CDR3 loop reads CASSSRSRYTQETQYF. The CDR3 bases are TGTGCCAGCAGCTCCCGGTCCCGTTATACCCAAGAGACCCAGTACTTC.

The chain couples TRBV19 to TRBJ1-6, with 7 bases aligning to TRBD1. Germline V gene lookup returns CDR1 LNHDA and CDR2 SQIVND (reference sequence). After removal of 1 base from V and 10 bases from J, the junction contained 4 bases not matched to a gene. This CDR3 is 14 amino acids long. CDR3 bases: TGTGCCAGTAGTATAGGACAGGGCACCTCACCCCTCCACTTT. Amino acids: CASSIGQGTSPLHF.

This sequence joins TRBV7-2 and TRBJ2-2; D not certain. CDR3 length: 13 residues. Trimming stripped 1 base from V and 5 bases from J, with 5 bases between. Germline CDR1 and CDR2: SGHTA and FQGNSA. The CDR3 coding sequence is TGTGCCAGCAGCTTAGTTATAACCGGGGAGCTGTTTTTT. The encoded protein is CASSLVITGELFF. Full variable domain (outside the CDR3, taken from reference TRBV7-2 and TRBJ2-2): GAGVSQSPSNKVTEKGKDVELRCDPISGHTALYWYRQSLGQGLEFLIYFQGNSAPDKSGLPSDRFSAERTGGSVSTLTIQRTQQEDSAVYLCASSLVITGELFFGEGSRLTVL.

The chain carries TRBV5-1 and TRBJ2-7; 7 bases fit TRBD1. Trimming removed 4 bases from V and 5 bases from J; junction bases left unmatched: 0. The germline CDR1 and CDR2 sequences are SGHRS and YFSETQ. The CDR3 totals 11 residues. DNA for the CDR3: TGCGCCAGCAGCCAGGGGGACGAGCAGTACTTC. The encoded protein is CASSQGDEQYF.

The rearrangement uses TRBV5-4 and TRBJ1-2; maybe TRBD1 (5 bases). CDR1 and CDR2 (germline): SGHNT, YYREEE (reference sequence). The germline V and J ends were trimmed by 4 bases and 8 bases, with 21 bases remaining between them. The CDR3 runs 15 residues. The CDR3 protein is CASSPGREGSSGYTF. Written as DNA, the CDR3 is TGTGCCAGCAGCCCAGGCAGGGAAGGTAGTAGCGGCTACACCTTC.

The rearrangement joins TRBV19 to TRBJ2-7; 8 nucleotides match TRBD1. Trimming cost V 7 bases and J 4 bases; bases outside gene matches: 9. The CDR3 covers 14 residues. Germline lookup yields CDR1 LNHDA and CDR2 SQIVND (reference sequence). Here the CDR3 DNA reads TGTGCCAGTACGTTCGGGACAGGATCTTACGAGCAGTACTTC. It specifies CASTFGTGSYEQYF.

V is TRBV28 and J is TRBJ2-3; TRBD2 matches at 9 bases. The CDR3 loop spans 14 amino acids. V was pared by 4 bases and J by 6 bases, with 5 bases of the junction left unmatched. In germline, CDR1 is MDHEN, CDR2 SYDVKM. The CDR3 loop reads CASSSFSGGDTQYF. DNA for the CDR3: TGTGCCAGCAGTTCCTTCAGCGGGGGGGATACGCAGTATTTT.

The chain joins TRBV30 to TRBJ2-7, with TRBD1 matching over 10 bases. CDR3 length equals 14 residues. The trim removed 4 bases at V and 1 base at J, leaving 4 bases unmatched. Germline lookup yields CDR1 GTSNPN and CDR2 SVGIG (reference sequence). CDR3 DNA sequence: TGTGCCTGGACTGCGGACAGGGGGTCCTACGAGCAGTACTTC. Translated, it gives CAWTADRGSYEQYF.

The genes are TRBV11-2 and TRBJ1-4; tentatively, D is TRBD1 (5 bases). The CDR3 length is 15 residues. Trimming shortened V by 4 bases and J by 3 bases, and 12 bases separated the two germline ends. CDR1 and CDR2 (germline): SGHAT, FQNNGV. CDR3 DNA: TGTGCCAGCAGCTGGTCCCAAGGGGCTAATGAAAAACTGTTTTTT. Protein: CASSWSQGANEKLFF.

J is TRBJ1-3 and V is TRBV5-1; D is ambiguous. V lost 0 bases to trimming and J lost 3 bases, with 10 bases between them. There are 15 residues in the CDR3. Germline CDR1 SGHRS, CDR2 YFSETQ. The CDR3 spells CASSLDGVYGNTIYF. In DNA form, the CDR3 reads TGCGCCAGCAGCTTGGATGGAGTTTATGGAAACACCATATATTTT.

This rearrangement joins TRBV6-5 to TRBJ1-2; 9 bases are shared with TRBD1. CDR1 is MNHEY, CDR2 SVGAGI, per germline. With V trimmed by 7 bases and J by 7 bases, 10 bases remained unmatched. The CDR3 has 14 amino acids. This CDR3 is CASKTGGREGGYTF. Written as DNA, the CDR3 is TGTGCCAGCAAAACAGGGGGCCGGGAGGGTGGCTACACCTTC.

This chain connects TRBV5-5 to TRBJ2-5; 15 bases map to TRBD2. CDR3 length: 17 residues. Unmatched junction bases numbered 6, after V lost 1 base and J lost 5 bases. Germline V lookup: CDR1 SGHKS, CDR2 YYEKEE (reference sequence). In DNA form, the CDR3 reads TGTGCCAGCAGCTTGTCCGGACTAGCGGGGGGGAGTGAGACCCAGTACTTC. This sequence encodes CASSLSGLAGGSETQYF.

The J gene is TRBJ1-2, the V gene TRBV30; no clear D. The CDR3 is 12 residues long. The V and J ends lost 0 bases and 5 bases respectively, with 7 bases between them. The germline V gene encodes CDR1 GTSNPN and CDR2 SVGIG (reference sequence). The CDR3 bases are TGTGCCTGGAGTGTCCAGAGGTATGGCTACACCTTC. Translation gives CAWSVQRYGYTF.